This entry describes one T cell receptor (beta chain). Authors' processing steps: Amplification of reference gene primers was used by the study to estimate nucleated cell counts. The data were produced by immunoSEQ multiplex PCR, yet TCRdb's version contains in-frame clones alone and is incomplete. The DNA was the basis for D and trimming; V, J and clone size are from that table. The data contain about 69,000 clones, 65% to 85% of them singletons. These data originate in a study of blood T cell repertoires in COVID-19. Study details: Samples representing acute and convalescent COVID-19 were sourced from the United States, Italy and Spain. T cells, B-cell-depleted T cells, or PBMCs supplied cDNA or gDNA.

J was trimmed by 2 bases and V by 3 bases; bases with no gene match: 6. The CDR3 is 15 residues long. Germline values: CDR1 DFQATT, CDR2 SNEGSKA (reference sequence). The sequence came from a man in his sixties with acute or convalescent COVID-19. The sequencing sample was made of peripheral blood. This chain connects TRBV20-1 to TRBJ2-3; 9 nucleotides agree with TRBD2. The DNA of the CDR3 is TGCAGTGCTAGTGGTCTAGCGGGGATCACAGATACGCAGTATTTT. Protein: CSASGLAGITDTQYF.